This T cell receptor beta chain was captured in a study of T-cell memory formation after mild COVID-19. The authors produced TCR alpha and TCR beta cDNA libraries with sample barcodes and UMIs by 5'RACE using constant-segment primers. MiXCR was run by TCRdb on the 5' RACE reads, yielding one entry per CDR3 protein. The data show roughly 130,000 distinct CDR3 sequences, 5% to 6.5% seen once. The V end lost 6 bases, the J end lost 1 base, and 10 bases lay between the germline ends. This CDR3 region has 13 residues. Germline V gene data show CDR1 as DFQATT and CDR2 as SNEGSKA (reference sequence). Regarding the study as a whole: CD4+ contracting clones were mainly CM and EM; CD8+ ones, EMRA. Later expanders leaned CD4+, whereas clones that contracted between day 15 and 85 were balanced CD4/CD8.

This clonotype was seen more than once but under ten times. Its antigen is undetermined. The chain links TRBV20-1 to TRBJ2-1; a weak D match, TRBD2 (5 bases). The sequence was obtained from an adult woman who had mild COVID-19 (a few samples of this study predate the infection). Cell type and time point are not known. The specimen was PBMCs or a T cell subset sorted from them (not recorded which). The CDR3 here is CSAVGRSYNEQFF. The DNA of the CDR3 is TGCAGTGCCGTAGGGAGATCCTACAATGAGCAGTTCTTC.